This T cell receptor (beta chain) was identified in a study of T cell responses to AZD1222 COVID-19 vaccine. Concerning this clone: One end of the junction is discordant with germline, which a read error may explain.

Profiling relied on immunoSEQ multiplex PCR, and the TCRdb table lists in-frame clones only, not all of them. The data contain just over 30,000 clones, 88% of them singletons. Germline-derived CDR1 and CDR2 are SGHDN and FVKESK. The length of the CDR3 is 9 residues. Specimen: peripheral blood, collected 28 days after the second AZD1222 dose. This TCR derives from an adult who received the AZD1222 COVID-19 vaccine. The V gene is TRBV14, the J gene TRBJ2-5; no definite D call. The CDR3 DNA reads TGCGGCGACCAAGAGACCCAGTACTTC. This translates into CGDQETQYF. Full variable domain (missing parts from reference TRBV14 and TRBJ2-5): EAGVTQFPSHSVIEKGQTVTLRCDPISGHDNLYWYRRVMGKEIKFLLHFVKESKQDESGMPNNRFLAERTGGTYSTLKVQPAELEDSGVYFCGDQETQYFGPGTRLLVL.